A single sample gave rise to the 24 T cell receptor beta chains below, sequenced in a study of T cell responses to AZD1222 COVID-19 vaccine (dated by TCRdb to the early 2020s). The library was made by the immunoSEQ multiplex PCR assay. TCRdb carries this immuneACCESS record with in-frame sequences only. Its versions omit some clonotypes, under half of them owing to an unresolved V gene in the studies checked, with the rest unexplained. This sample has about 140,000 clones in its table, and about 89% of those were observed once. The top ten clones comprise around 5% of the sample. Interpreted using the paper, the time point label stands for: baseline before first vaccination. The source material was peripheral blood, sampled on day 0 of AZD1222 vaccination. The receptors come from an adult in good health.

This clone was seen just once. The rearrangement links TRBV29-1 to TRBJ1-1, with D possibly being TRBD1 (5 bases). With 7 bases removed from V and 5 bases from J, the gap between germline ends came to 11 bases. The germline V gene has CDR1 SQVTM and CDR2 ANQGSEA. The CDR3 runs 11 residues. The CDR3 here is CSAKGETEAFF. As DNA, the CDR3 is TGCAGCGCAAAAGGGGAGACTGAAGCTTTCTTT.

CDR3 DNA: TGCGCCAGCAGCCTACTAGCGGGTGCTAAAGATGAGCAGTTCTTC. Its translation: CASSLLAGAKDEQFF. This chain links TRBV4-1 with TRBJ2-1; TRBD2 matches at 9 bases. The germline V gene has CDR1 MGHRA and CDR2 YSYEKL. J was trimmed by 8 bases and V by 4 bases; bases with no gene match: 9. The CDR3 totals 15 residues.

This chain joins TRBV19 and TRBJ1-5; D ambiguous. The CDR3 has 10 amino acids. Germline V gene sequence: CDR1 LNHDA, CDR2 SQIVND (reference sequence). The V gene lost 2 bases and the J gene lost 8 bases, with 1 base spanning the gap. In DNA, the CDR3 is TGTGCCAGTAGTATAAAGCCCCAGCATTTT. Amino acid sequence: CASSIKPQHF.

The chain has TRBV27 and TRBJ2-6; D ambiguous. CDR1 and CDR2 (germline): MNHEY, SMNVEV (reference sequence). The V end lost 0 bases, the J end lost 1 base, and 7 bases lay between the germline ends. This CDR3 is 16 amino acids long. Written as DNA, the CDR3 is TGTGCCAGCAGTTTATCCGGTGGTTCTGGGGCCAACGTCCTGACTTTC. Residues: CASSLSGGSGANVLTF.

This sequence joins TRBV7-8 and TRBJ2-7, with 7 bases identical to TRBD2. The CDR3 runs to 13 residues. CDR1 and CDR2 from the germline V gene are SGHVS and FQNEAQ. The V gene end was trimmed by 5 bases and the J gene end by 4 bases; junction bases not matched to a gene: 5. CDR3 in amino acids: CASSPLGGYEQYF. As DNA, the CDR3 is TGTGCCAGCAGCCCATTGGGAGGGTACGAGCAGTACTTC.

CDR3 protein: CASSHSITWNYGYTF. The CDR3 DNA reads TGTGCCAGCAGCCATTCGATCACTTGGAACTATGGCTACACCTTC. The chain combines TRBV14 with TRBJ1-2; no definite D call. Per the germline V gene, CDR1 is SGHDN and CDR2 is FVKESK. The CDR3 spans 15 residues. Trimming pared 3 bases from V and 2 bases from J, leaving 13 bases between.

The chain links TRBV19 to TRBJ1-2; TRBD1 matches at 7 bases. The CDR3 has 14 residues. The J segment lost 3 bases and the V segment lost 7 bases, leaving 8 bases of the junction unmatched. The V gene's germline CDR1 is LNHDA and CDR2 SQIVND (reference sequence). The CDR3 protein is CASTDVRGYYGYTF. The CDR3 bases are TGTGCCAGTACCGACGTCAGGGGGTACTATGGCTACACCTTC. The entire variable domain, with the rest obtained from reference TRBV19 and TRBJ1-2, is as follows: DGGITQSPKYLFRKEGQNVTLSCEQNLNHDAMYWYRQDPGQGLRLIYYSQIVNDFQKGDIAEGYSVSREKKESFPLTVTSAQKNPTAFYLCASTDVRGYYGYTFGSGTRLTVV.

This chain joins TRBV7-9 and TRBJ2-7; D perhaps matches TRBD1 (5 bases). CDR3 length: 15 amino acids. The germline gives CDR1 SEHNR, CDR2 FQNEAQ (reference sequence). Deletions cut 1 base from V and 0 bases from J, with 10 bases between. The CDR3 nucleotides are TGTGCCAGCAGCTTAGATGGACATAACTCCTACGAGCAGTACTTC. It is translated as CASSLDGHNSYEQYF.

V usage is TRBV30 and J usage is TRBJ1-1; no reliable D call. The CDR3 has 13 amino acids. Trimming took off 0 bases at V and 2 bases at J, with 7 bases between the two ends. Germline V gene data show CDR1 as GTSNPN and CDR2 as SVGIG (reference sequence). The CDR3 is CAWSVPPNTEAFF. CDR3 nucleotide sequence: TGTGCCTGGAGTGTACCTCCTAACACTGAAGCTTTCTTT. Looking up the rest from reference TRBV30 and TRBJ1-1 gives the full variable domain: SQTIHQWPATLVQPVGSPLSLECTVEGTSNPNLYWYRQAAGRGLQLLFYSVGIGQISSEVPQNLSASRPQDRQFILSSKKLLLSDSGFYLCAWSVPPNTEAFFGQGTRLTVV.

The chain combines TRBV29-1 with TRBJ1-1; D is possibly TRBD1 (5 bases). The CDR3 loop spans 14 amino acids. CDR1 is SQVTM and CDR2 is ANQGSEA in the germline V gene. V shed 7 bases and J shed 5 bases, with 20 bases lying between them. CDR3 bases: TGCAGCGCCCCCTCCGGGACGGGGAGGACTGAAGCTTTCTTT. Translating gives CSAPSGTGRTEAFF.

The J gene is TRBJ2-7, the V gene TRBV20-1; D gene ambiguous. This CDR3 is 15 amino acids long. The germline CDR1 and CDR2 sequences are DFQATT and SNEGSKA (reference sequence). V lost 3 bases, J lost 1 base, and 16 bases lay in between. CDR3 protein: CSASATASKSYEQYF. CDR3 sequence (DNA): TGCAGTGCTAGTGCAACTGCTTCGAAGTCCTACGAGCAGTACTTC.

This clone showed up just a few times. The CDR3 here is CAWYSHREDYGYTF. As DNA, the CDR3 is TGTGCCTGGTACAGCCACAGGGAAGACTATGGCTACACCTTC. The rearrangement uses TRBV30 and TRBJ1-2; D possibly corresponds to TRBD1 (6 bases). The germline V gene encodes CDR1 GTSNPN and CDR2 SVGIG (reference sequence). V lost 5 bases, J lost 3 bases, and 16 bases lay in between. CDR3 length: 14 amino acids.

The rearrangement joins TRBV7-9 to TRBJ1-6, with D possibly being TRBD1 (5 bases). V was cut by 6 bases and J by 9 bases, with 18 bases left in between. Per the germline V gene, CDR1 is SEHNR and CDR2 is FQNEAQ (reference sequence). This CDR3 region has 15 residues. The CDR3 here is CASSPKGGAGSPLHF. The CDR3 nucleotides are TGTGCCAGCAGTCCAAAAGGCGGGGCGGGTTCACCCCTCCACTTT.

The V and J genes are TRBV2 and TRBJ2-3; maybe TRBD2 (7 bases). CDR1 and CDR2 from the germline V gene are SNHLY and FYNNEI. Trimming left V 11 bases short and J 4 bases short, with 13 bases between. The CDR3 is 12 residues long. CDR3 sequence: CALRGAPDTQYF. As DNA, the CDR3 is TGTGCCCTCCGGGGGGCCCCAGATACGCAGTATTTT.

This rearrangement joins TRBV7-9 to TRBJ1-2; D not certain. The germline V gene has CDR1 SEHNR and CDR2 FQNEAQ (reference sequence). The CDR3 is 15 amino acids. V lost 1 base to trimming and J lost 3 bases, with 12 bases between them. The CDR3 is CASSLDGLGYYGYTF. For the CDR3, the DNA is TGTGCCAGCAGCTTAGATGGCCTCGGGTACTATGGCTACACCTTC. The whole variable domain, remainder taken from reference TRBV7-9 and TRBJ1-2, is DTGVSQNPRHKITKRGQNVTFRCDPISEHNRLYWYRQTLGQGPEFLTYFQNEAQLEKSRLLSDRFSAERPKGSFSTLEIQRTEQGDSAMYLCASSLDGLGYYGYTFGSGTRLTVV.

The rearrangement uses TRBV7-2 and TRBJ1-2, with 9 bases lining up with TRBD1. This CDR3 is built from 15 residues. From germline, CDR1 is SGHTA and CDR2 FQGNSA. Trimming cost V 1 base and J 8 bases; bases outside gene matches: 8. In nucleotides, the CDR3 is TGTGCCAGCAGCTTAGAGGGGGACAGGGTAATGGGCTACACCTTC. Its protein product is CASSLEGDRVMGYTF.

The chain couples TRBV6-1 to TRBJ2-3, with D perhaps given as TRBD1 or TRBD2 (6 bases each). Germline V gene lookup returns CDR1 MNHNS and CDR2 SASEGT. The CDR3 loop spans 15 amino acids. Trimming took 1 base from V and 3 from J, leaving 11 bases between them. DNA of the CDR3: TGTGCCAGCAGTGAAGATGGAGGGGGAACAGATACGCAGTATTTT. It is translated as CASSEDGGGTDTQYF.

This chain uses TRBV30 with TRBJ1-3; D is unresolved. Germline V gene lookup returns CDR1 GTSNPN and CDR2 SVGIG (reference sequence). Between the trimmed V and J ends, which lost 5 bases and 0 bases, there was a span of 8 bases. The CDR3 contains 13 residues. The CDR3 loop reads CAWFRFSGNTIYF. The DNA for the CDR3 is TGTGCCTGGTTTCGGTTCTCTGGAAACACCATATATTTT.

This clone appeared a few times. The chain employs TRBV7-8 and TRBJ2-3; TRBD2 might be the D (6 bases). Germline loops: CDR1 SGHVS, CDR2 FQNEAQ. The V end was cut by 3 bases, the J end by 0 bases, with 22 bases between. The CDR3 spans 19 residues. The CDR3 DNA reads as TGTGCCAGCAGCTTGTTTCCGGGTGCCGCGGGGCCTAGCACAGATACGCAGTATTTT. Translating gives CASSLFPGAAGPSTDTQYF.

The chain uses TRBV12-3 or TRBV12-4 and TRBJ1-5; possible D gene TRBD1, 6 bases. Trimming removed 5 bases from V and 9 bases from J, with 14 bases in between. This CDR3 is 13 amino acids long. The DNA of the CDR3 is TGTGCCAGCAGTAGGGACACAAGGTCGCCCCAGCATTTT. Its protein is CASSRDTRSPQHF.

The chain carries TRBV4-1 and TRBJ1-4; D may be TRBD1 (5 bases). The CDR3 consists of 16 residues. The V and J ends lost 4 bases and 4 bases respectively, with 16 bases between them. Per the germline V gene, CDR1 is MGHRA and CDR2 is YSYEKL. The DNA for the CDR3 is TGCGCCAGCAGCCCGTTACGGGGGGTGGGTAATGAAAAACTGTTTTTT. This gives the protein CASSPLRGVGNEKLFF.

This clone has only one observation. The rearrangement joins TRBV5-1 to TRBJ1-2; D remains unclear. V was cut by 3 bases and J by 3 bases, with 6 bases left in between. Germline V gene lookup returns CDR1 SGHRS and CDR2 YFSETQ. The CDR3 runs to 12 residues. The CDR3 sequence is CASSSEHYGYTF. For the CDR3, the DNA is TGCGCCAGCAGCTCCGAGCACTATGGCTACACCTTC.

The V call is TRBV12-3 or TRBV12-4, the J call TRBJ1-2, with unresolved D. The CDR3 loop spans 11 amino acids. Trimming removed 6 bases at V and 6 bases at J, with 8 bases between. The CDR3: CASSLLDGYTF. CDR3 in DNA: TGTGCCAGCAGCCTACTCGATGGCTACACCTTC.

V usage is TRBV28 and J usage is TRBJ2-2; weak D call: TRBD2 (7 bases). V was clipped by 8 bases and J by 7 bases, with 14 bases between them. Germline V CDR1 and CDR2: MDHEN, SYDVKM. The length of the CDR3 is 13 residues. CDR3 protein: CASRGGGHGELFF. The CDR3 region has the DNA TGTGCCAGCCGGGGAGGGGGACACGGGGAGCTGTTTTTT.